Following are 31 T cell receptor beta chains from one sample sequenced in a study of T cell responses to AZD1222 COVID-19 vaccine (dated by TCRdb to the early 2020s). The time point label corresponds to: baseline before first vaccination. Libraries came from the immunoSEQ multiplex PCR assay. Drawn from immuneACCESS, this table holds only the in-frame rearrangements with V and J called that TCRdb kept. Clones are partly lost; checked studies trace under half to an unresolved V gene and leave the rest unexplained. The sample includes tens of thousands of clones, with roughly 87% observed a single time. Together, the top ten hold roughly 17% of the sample. The starting material was peripheral blood, obtained on day 0 of AZD1222 vaccination. The receptors here all came from an adult in good health.

The DNA of the CDR3 is TGCAGCGTTGAAGATCTGTTGGCCGGACAACCATACGAGCAGTACTTC. The encoded protein is CSVEDLLAGQPYEQYF. This sequence joins TRBV29-1 and TRBJ2-7; possibly TRBD1 for D (5 bases). V shed 0 bases and J shed 4 bases, with 19 bases lying between them. The germline V gene has CDR1 SQVTM and CDR2 ANQGSEA. This CDR3 region has 16 residues.

Comments on this clone: The same CDR3 is also encoded by other DNA sequences in this sample. The rearrangement joins TRBV28 to TRBJ2-3, with 10 bases matching TRBD2. There are 16 residues in the CDR3. Per the germline V gene, CDR1 is MDHEN and CDR2 is SYDVKM. Losses at the gene ends were 5 bases for V and 3 bases for J; bases not matched to a gene: 8. The CDR3 is CASSLPSGRSTDTQYF. The CDR3 DNA is TGTGCCAGCAGTCTTCCTAGCGGGAGATCGACAGATACGCAGTATTTT.

This clone was detected once. The chain employs TRBV14 and TRBJ2-1, with D possibly matching TRBD1 (5 bases). The V end was cut by 0 bases, the J end by 6 bases, with 15 bases between. The length of the CDR3 is 16 residues. Germline CDR1 SGHDN, CDR2 FVKESK. The CDR3 loop reads CASSQDSAGLGNEQFF. The CDR3, as DNA: TGTGCCAGCAGCCAAGATTCCGCAGGGTTGGGCAATGAGCAGTTCTTC.

This chain links TRBV30 with TRBJ2-3, with TRBD2 as a possible D gene (5 bases). Per germline, CDR1 GTSNPN and CDR2 SVGIG (reference sequence). The V end was cut by 4 bases, the J end by 1 base, with 9 bases between. This CDR3 comprises 13 residues. Here the CDR3 reads CAWIRGGTDTQYF. In DNA form, the CDR3 reads TGTGCCTGGATTCGGGGAGGCACAGATACGCAGTATTTT.

The chain combines TRBV28 with TRBJ1-5; 8 bases are shared with TRBD1. Germline lookup yields CDR1 MDHEN and CDR2 SYDVKM. V lost 3 bases, J lost 6 bases, and 7 bases stayed unmatched. The CDR3 is 15 amino acids. CDR3 loop: CASSLPRGRGQPQHF. The CDR3 DNA reads as TGTGCCAGCAGTTTGCCCAGGGGGCGCGGTCAGCCCCAGCATTTT. Combining the CDR3 with reference TRBV28 and TRBJ1-5 gives the whole variable domain DVKVTQSSRYLVKRTGEKVFLECVQDMDHENMFWYRQDPGLGLRLIYFSYDVKMKEKGDIPEGYSVSREKKERFSLILESASTNQTSMYLCASSLPRGRGQPQHFGDGTRLSIL.

The chain links TRBV19 to TRBJ1-1; 7 bases agree with TRBD1. The J segment lost 1 base and the V segment lost 9 bases, leaving 8 bases of the junction unmatched. Germline V gene lookup returns CDR1 LNHDA and CDR2 SQIVND (reference sequence). The CDR3 has 14 residues. This CDR3 reads CASCRGQRNTEAFF. The CDR3 DNA reads as TGTGCCAGCTGTAGGGGACAGAGGAACACTGAAGCTTTCTTT.

The chain has TRBV5-5 and TRBJ2-7, with 9 positions matching TRBD2. Germline trimming cut 7 bases from V and 5 bases from J; bases unmatched to any gene: 16. Germline CDR1 is SGHKS and CDR2 is YYEKEE (reference sequence). This CDR3 comprises 16 residues. As DNA, the CDR3 is TGTGCCAGCTCCCTGACGCTAGCGGGAAACATCGACGAGCAGTACTTC. It encodes CASSLTLAGNIDEQYF.

The chain has TRBV6-5 and TRBJ1-2; D not resolved. The CDR3 extends over 13 amino acids. In germline, CDR1 is MNHEY, CDR2 SVGAGI. The ends were cut back, 7 bases at V and 4 bases at J, with 13 bases in the middle. In nucleotides, the CDR3 is TGTGCCAGCACCCAGAGCTGGAGCTATGGCTACACCTTC. This codes for CASTQSWSYGYTF.

The chain employs TRBV4-3 and TRBJ1-6; D gene unclear. Germline values: CDR1 LGHNA, CDR2 YSLEER. There are 16 residues in the CDR3. Trimming pared 0 bases from V and 4 bases from J, leaving 10 bases between. The CDR3 DNA reads TGCGCCAGCAGCCAAGAGAGGGAATTTTATAATTCACCCCTCCACTTT. It is translated as CASSQEREFYNSPLHF.

The chain links TRBV13 to TRBJ1-2; D might be TRBD1 (6 bases). V was cut by 3 bases and J by 4 bases, with 12 bases left in between. The CDR3 is made up of 14 amino acids. Per germline, CDR1 PRHDT and CDR2 FYEKMQ (reference sequence). The CDR3 DNA follows: TGTGCCAGCAGCTTGGGGGGCGTTATCTATGGCTACACCTTC. This translates into CASSLGGVIYGYTF.

The chain carries TRBV27 and TRBJ2-4, with 8 bases matching TRBD1. CDR1 MNHEY and CDR2 SMNVEV come from the germline V gene (reference sequence). CDR3 length: 14 amino acids. V shed 5 bases and J 5 bases; nucleotides not matched to a gene: 5. CDR3 DNA: TGTGCCAGCAGTGGGGGACAGGTAGAAAACATTCAGTACTTC. This gives the protein CASSGGQVENIQYF.

The CDR3 DNA reads TGCAGTGCTAGTTTCGGGACAGGGGCTAATGAAAAACTGTTTTTT. Protein product: CSASFGTGANEKLFF. This chain uses TRBV20-1 with TRBJ1-4; 10 nucleotides line up with TRBD1. The V and J ends lost 3 bases and 3 bases, in that order; junction bases with no gene match: 4. This CDR3 is built from 15 residues. Germline V CDR1 and CDR2: DFQATT, SNEGSKA (reference sequence).

The table lists this clone with a count of one. The chain couples TRBV19 to TRBJ2-7; tentative D call: TRBD1 (6 bases). This CDR3 region has 14 residues. CDR1 and CDR2 from the germline V gene are LNHDA and SQIVND (reference sequence). Deletions cut 9 bases from V and 3 bases from J, with 18 bases between. CDR3 DNA: TGTGCCAGGTCCCTTGGGGGCCACATCTACGAGCAGTACTTC. As protein: CARSLGGHIYEQYF. The full variable domain, in which reference TRBV19 and TRBJ2-7 provide the parts outside the CDR3, is DGGITQSPKYLFRKEGQNVTLSCEQNLNHDAMYWYRQDPGQGLRLIYYSQIVNDFQKGDIAEGYSVSREKKESFPLTVTSAQKNPTAFYLCARSLGGHIYEQYFGPGTRLTVT.

Remarks on this clone: Sequence at one end of the junction differs from germline and may be a read error. This chain connects TRBV20-1 to TRBJ1-1; no definite D call. CDR3 length: 11 residues. Looked up from germline, CDR1 is DFQATT and CDR2 is SNEGSKA (reference sequence). CDR3 DNA: TGCAGTGCTAGACAGAACCCTGAAGCTTTCTTT. Protein sequence: CSARQNPEAFF.

Regarding this clone: At one of its ends the junction is not consistent with the germline gene, which may arise from a read error. V and J are TRBV4-3 and TRBJ2-3, with 8 bases that match TRBD1. CDR1 is LGHNA, CDR2 YSLEER, per germline. The CDR3 is 17 residues long. CDR3 loop: CASAGRGVGHGTGTQYF. The CDR3 coding sequence is TGCGCCAGCGCTGGCAGGGGGGTGGGACACGGGACAGGTACGCAGTATTTT.

V is TRBV5-4 and J is TRBJ2-5; the D gene is possibly TRBD2 (5 bases). From germline, CDR1 is SGHNT and CDR2 YYREEE (reference sequence). The V and J ends lost 4 bases and 1 base respectively, with 11 bases between them. The CDR3 has 14 residues. CDR3 nucleotide sequence: TGTGCCAGCAGCCCTGGACTTGCCCAAGAGACCCAGTACTTC. It yields the protein CASSPGLAQETQYF.

The V gene is TRBV27, the J gene TRBJ1-6; D possibly corresponds to TRBD1 (6 bases). This CDR3 comprises 13 residues. V lost 8 bases and J 7 bases, leaving 12 bases between the germline ends. The V gene's germline CDR1 is MNHEY and CDR2 SMNVEV (reference sequence). The CDR3 reads CASSTGRNSPLHF. CDR3 sequence (DNA): TGTGCCAGCTCTACAGGGAGAAATTCACCCCTCCACTTT.

The gene calls are TRBV6-1 and TRBJ1-5, with D possibly TRBD1 on 5 matching bases. This CDR3 region has 13 residues. With 2 bases removed from V and 9 bases from J, the gap between germline ends came to 11 bases. Germline values: CDR1 MNHNS, CDR2 SASEGT. The CDR3 sequence: CASSERGERPQHF. The CDR3 nucleotides are TGTGCCAGCAGTGAAAGAGGGGAACGGCCCCAGCATTTT.

The rearrangement uses TRBV7-9 and TRBJ2-3; D gene unclear. Trimming left V 5 bases short and J 4 bases short, with 19 bases between. The CDR3 extends over 16 amino acids. Per germline, CDR1 SEHNR and CDR2 FQNEAQ (reference sequence). CDR3 sequence: CASSPRIITGPDTQYF. In DNA, the CDR3 is TGTGCCAGCAGCCCCCGGATCATCACGGGCCCAGATACGCAGTATTTT.

In its sample, this clone was seen once. This chain uses TRBV10-1 with TRBJ1-5; D remains unclear. There are 17 residues in the CDR3. Germline V gives CDR1 WNHNN, CDR2 SYGVQD (reference sequence). The V end lost 3 bases, the J end lost 7 bases, and 22 bases lay between the germline ends. CDR3 protein: CASSEYGLGKRKQPQHF. The CDR3 bases are TGCGCCAGCAGTGAATATGGACTGGGAAAGAGGAAACAGCCCCAGCATTTT.

V gene TRBV5-4 combines with J gene TRBJ2-3, with D unresolved. Germline CDR1 is SGHNT and CDR2 is YYREEE (reference sequence). The V gene lost 4 bases and the J gene lost 3 bases, with 9 bases spanning the gap. There are 13 residues in the CDR3. CDR3 nucleotides: TGTGCCAGCAGCATGAGACTGACAGATACGCAGTATTTT. It specifies CASSMRLTDTQYF.

The chain links TRBV7-2 to TRBJ1-1; the D gene is possibly TRBD1 (5 bases). Germline V gene data show CDR1 as SGHTA and CDR2 as FQGNSA. There are 15 residues in the CDR3. V was clipped by 1 base and J by 1 base, with 10 bases between them. CDR3 region: CASSLVGGQNTEAFF. As DNA, the CDR3 is TGTGCCAGCAGCTTAGTAGGCGGACAGAACACTGAAGCTTTCTTT.

The CDR3 spells CASSSVSGGTDTQYF. Written as DNA, the CDR3 is TGTGCCAGCAGCTCCGTTAGCGGGGGCACAGATACGCAGTATTTT. The chain has TRBV6-2 or TRBV6-3 and TRBJ2-3, with TRBD2 matching 8 bases. The V segment lost 6 bases and the J segment 1 base; nucleotides outside the gene matches: 6. The germline V gene has CDR1 MNHEY and CDR2 SVGEGT. This CDR3 has 15 residues.

J is TRBJ2-1 and V is TRBV10-3; D is unclear. Trimming removed 6 bases at V and 4 bases at J, with 13 bases between. The germline CDR1 and CDR2 sequences are ENHRY and SYGVKD. The CDR3 runs 14 residues. DNA of the CDR3: TGTGCCATCAGCTGGACCAGTCTTTACAATGAGCAGTTCTTC. The encoded protein is CAISWTSLYNEQFF.

This chain links TRBV7-9 with TRBJ1-2; perhaps TRBD1 as D (6 bases). Trimming pared 5 bases from V and 3 bases from J, leaving 16 bases between. Looked up from germline, CDR1 is SEHNR and CDR2 is FQNEAQ (reference sequence). This CDR3 has 15 amino acids. CDR3 nucleotides: TGTGCCAGCAGCCCAACATCCTCAGGGGACTATGGCTACACCTTC. Translated: CASSPTSSGDYGYTF.

The chain links TRBV6-5 to TRBJ2-3; 7 bases are a match to TRBD2. The germline CDR1 and CDR2 sequences are MNHEY and SVGAGI. J gave up 5 bases and V 7 bases, and 6 bases lay outside the gene matches. CDR3 size: 13 residues. CDR3 region: CASKAGSVDTQYF. CDR3 bases: TGTGCCAGCAAAGCGGGAAGTGTAGATACGCAGTATTTT.

V is TRBV30 and J is TRBJ1-2; a weak D match, TRBD1 (5 bases). CDR3 length equals 13 residues. Trimming took 3 bases from V and 6 from J, leaving 14 bases between them. Germline CDR1 reads GTSNPN; CDR2 reads SVGIG (reference sequence). The CDR3 loop reads CAWRGGMADGYTF. In nucleotides, the CDR3 is TGTGCCTGGAGGGGGGGAATGGCGGATGGCTACACCTTC.

The genes are TRBV7-9 and TRBJ1-1, with 9 bases that match TRBD1. Germline CDR1 reads SEHNR; CDR2 reads FQNEAQ (reference sequence). V lost 5 bases to trimming and J lost 5 bases; unmatched junction nucleotides: 15. CDR3 length: 17 residues. The CDR3 DNA is TGTGCCAGCAGCCCCGGGACAGGGAGAGGAGGGTCGACTGAAGCTTTCTTT. This sequence encodes CASSPGTGRGGSTEAFF.

This sequence joins TRBV4-2 and TRBJ2-3, with D tentatively TRBD2 (6 bases). The ends were cut back, 0 bases at V and 4 bases at J, with 17 bases in the middle. Germline V gene lookup returns CDR1 LGHNA and CDR2 YNFKEQ. The CDR3 extends over 17 amino acids. The CDR3 DNA sequence: TGTGCCAGCAGCCAAGAGGGAGGATCTCTCGGCGCAGATACGCAGTATTTT. Protein sequence: CASSQEGGSLGADTQYF.

The rearrangement joins TRBV7-6 to TRBJ1-3; weak D call: TRBD1 (6 bases). The V end lost 8 bases, the J end lost 1 base, and 12 bases lay between the germline ends. Germline lookup yields CDR1 SGHVS and CDR2 FNYEAQ. CDR3 length: 14 residues. CDR3 region: CASGGPGSGNTIYF. The CDR3 nucleotides read TGTGCCAGCGGGGGCCCAGGGTCTGGAAACACCATATATTTT.

The rearrangement links TRBV19 to TRBJ2-2; D unclear. The germline V gene has CDR1 LNHDA and CDR2 SQIVND (reference sequence). V lost 10 bases to trimming and J lost 4 bases, with 19 bases between them. CDR3 size: 15 residues. CDR3 amino acids: CATSHAPPGTGELFF. As DNA, the CDR3 is TGTGCCACCTCCCACGCCCCCCCGGGCACCGGGGAGCTGTTTTTT.